This entry features one T cell receptor beta chain sequence. This clone was seen a handful of times. Its cognate antigen has yet to be identified. No clone much larger than this one lies a single base away; base qualities are absent. Participants in the prospective study were aged about 18 to 100 years, lived in some 24 United States geographic areas, and enrolled through a virtual design. Cohort assignment in the prospective study relied on participant-reported clinical history from a screening survey and a study questionnaire. ImmuneRACE Cohort 3 recovered participants were defined by two consecutive negative NP/OP PCR tests, healthcare professional clearance, or symptom resolution. In the prospective study, mobile phlebotomists collected whole blood, serum and a nasopharyngeal or oropharyngeal swab from each participant. Participants in the prospective study had the option to provide additional blood draws and questionnaires over an approximately 2-month period. Prospective study blood samples were shipped either frozen or at room temperature before DNA extraction.

The record originates from a study of blood T cell repertoires in COVID-19 (dated by TCRdb to 2020 to 2021). The study in broad terms: Samples from collaborators originated in the United States, Italy and Spain and spanned both the acute and convalescent phases of COVID-19. The material from the prospective study consisted of cDNA or gDNA derived from T cells, B-cell-depleted T cells, or PBMCs. Samples were obtained from the ongoing ImmuneRACE study (first 160 participants) and from over 1,000 subjects provided by 6 global collaborators. A de-identified subject ID, COVID-19 status, age in years and sex were almost always included in the sample metadata. Subjects who had been exposed to COVID-19, were actively infected with it, or had recovered from it provided the deeply sampled blood TCRbeta repertoires that made up the dataset. The repertoires were made available in a free public database intended to serve as a resource for research on the immune response to SARS-CoV-2. HLA class I and class II types, where available, came from metadata supplied by the sample provider rather than from assay-based typing. Results the study describes overall, beyond this receptor: How much clinical and demographic metadata was included differed by source and by participant, and the metadata was provided uncurated.

TCRbeta CDR3 regions were amplified from genomic DNA using the immunoSEQ Assay, a bias-controlled multiplex PCR. In the authors' own workflow: Within the assay, amplification of reference gene primers was used to estimate how many nucleated cells each sample contained. To quantify the absolute abundance of each unique TCRbeta CDR3 rearrangement, sequence reads were collapsed and filtered. For each sample, productive Simpson clonality was calculated as the square root of Simpson's diversity index over productive rearrangements. In its TCRdb copy, this immuneACCESS table keeps in-frame sequences only and misses some clones. Where compared with another copy, unresolved V genes explain less than half of these, and the others have no known cause. That table is the source of V, J and clone size, and D and trimming were worked out from the DNA. The sample has 490,000 or so clones on record, approximately 91% of them singletons. Roughly 8% of the sample goes to the ten largest clones.

The CDR3 has 13 amino acids, counting the end cysteine and phenylalanine. CDR3 DNA only is kept here, 39 bases in frame from base 1. The CDR1 and CDR2 encoded by the germline V gene are SGHRS and YFSETQ. A distance of 10 bases separates the germline ends of V and J, which lose 2 bases and 4 bases respectively. The chain joins TRBV5-1 to TRBJ2-7, with a weak D call of TRBD1 (6 bases match). This clonotype was sampled from a woman aged 60 to 75 who had recovered from COVID-19. The source material was PBMCs or T cells enriched from blood (not recorded which). The CDR3 sequence is CASSFGQSYEQYF. The DNA is as follows: TGCGCCAGCAGCTTCGGACAGTCGTACGAGCAGTACTTC.